The 15 T cell receptor beta chains presented below share a single source sample, sequenced in a study of CD8+ T cells in alopecia areata. Sequencing templates came from extracted RNA that was reverse transcribed into cDNA. TCRdb's table, derived via immunoSEQ multiplex PCR, lists solely in-frame clones and lacks some. The sample has over 250,000 clones, 45% to 70% seen once. Treatment specified: oral pan-JAK inhibitor, 5-10 mg twice daily. This material consisted of CD4+ T cells sorted from blood, taken between weeks 51 and 54, from a patient treated with tofacitinib. The receptors shown here come from a human donor with alopecia areata.

This clone appeared a few times. Other DNA sequences in the sample encode the same CDR3. V is TRBV6-5 and J is TRBJ1-2; 9 bases agree with TRBD1. Germline values: CDR1 MNHEY, CDR2 SVGAGI. Unmatched junction bases numbered 4, after V lost 4 bases and J lost 7 bases. The CDR3 spans 13 residues. The CDR3 region is CASSSGQGGGYTF. CDR3 in DNA: TGTGCCAGCAGTTCGGGACAGGGCGGTGGCTACACCTTC.

The J gene is TRBJ1-5, the V gene TRBV19, with 8 bases fitting TRBD1. The CDR3 spans 15 residues. From germline, CDR1 is LNHDA and CDR2 SQIVND (reference sequence). Trimming removed 6 bases from V and 0 bases from J; junction bases left unmatched: 4. This CDR3 reads CASSDRGLSNQPQHF. CDR3 nucleotide sequence: TGTGCCAGTAGCGACAGGGGCCTTAGCAATCAGCCCCAGCATTTT.

This chain connects TRBV6-5 to TRBJ1-2, with D possibly TRBD1 on 6 matching bases. Trimming removed 6 bases at V and 0 bases at J, with 11 bases between. This CDR3 has 14 amino acids. Germline V CDR1 and CDR2: MNHEY, SVGAGI. Written as DNA, the CDR3 is TGTGCCAGCAGAGGACAGCGAGCTAACTATGGCTACACCTTC. This gives the protein CASRGQRANYGYTF.

This rearrangement joins TRBV30 to TRBJ2-2, with D perhaps assigned TRBD1 or TRBD2 (5 bases each). V lost 0 bases to trimming and J lost 4 bases, with 12 bases between them. The germline V gene has CDR1 GTSNPN and CDR2 SVGIG (reference sequence). This CDR3 region has 15 residues. Here the CDR3 reads CAWSVDAGATGELFF. DNA for the CDR3: TGTGCCTGGAGTGTTGATGCCGGGGCCACCGGGGAGCTGTTTTTT.

The chain employs TRBV7-2 and TRBJ1-2, with D tentatively TRBD1 (5 bases). CDR3 length: 17 residues. Trimming pared 5 bases from V and 1 base from J, leaving 20 bases between. Germline V gene sequence: CDR1 SGHTA, CDR2 FQGNSA. This CDR3 reads CASSRQLGAGLNYGYTF. In DNA form, the CDR3 reads TGTGCCAGCAGCAGACAATTAGGGGCGGGGCTTAACTATGGCTACACCTTC.

The genes are TRBV29-1 and TRBJ1-1, with D hard to call. V gave up 4 bases and J gave up 1 base, with 13 bases separating them. The CDR3 spans 14 residues. Germline-derived CDR1 and CDR2 are SQVTM and ANQGSEA. For the CDR3, the DNA is TGCAGCGTTGGTCAGGCCTGGGGGAACACTGAAGCTTTCTTT. Translating it yields CSVGQAWGNTEAFF.

V usage is TRBV7-2 and J usage is TRBJ2-5; 7 nucleotides align to TRBD2. The CDR3 is made up of 13 amino acids. Germline V gene data show CDR1 as SGHTA and CDR2 as FQGNSA. V gave up 5 bases and J gave up 3 bases; unmatched junction bases: 3. Here the CDR3 reads CASSRGSKETQYF. The CDR3 coding sequence is TGTGCCAGCAGCCGCGGGAGTAAAGAGACCCAGTACTTC.

The V gene is TRBV5-1, the J gene TRBJ2-7; 12 nucleotides match TRBD1. The CDR3 spans 14 residues. The trim removed 4 bases at V and 6 bases at J, leaving 5 bases unmatched. Per the germline V gene, CDR1 is SGHRS and CDR2 is YFSETQ. The CDR3 DNA reads as TGCGCCAGCAGCGCCGGGACAGGGGGCAGCGAGCAGTACTTC. It specifies CASSAGTGGSEQYF. Full variable domain (outside the CDR3, taken from reference TRBV5-1 and TRBJ2-7): KAGVTQTPRYLIKTRGQQVTLSCSPISGHRSVSWYQQTPGQGLQFLFEYFSETQRNKGNFPGRFSGRQFSNSRSEMNVSTLELGDSALYLCASSAGTGGSEQYFGPGTRLTVT.

This clone appeared a few times. The CDR3 loop reads CASLSGTGNNEQFF. The CDR3 DNA reads as TGTGCCAGCCTGTCCGGGACAGGTAACAATGAGCAGTTCTTC. This chain connects TRBV6-5 to TRBJ2-1, with TRBD1 matching 8 bases. The V gene's germline CDR1 is MNHEY and CDR2 SVGAGI. Germline trimming cut 8 bases from V and 5 bases from J; bases unmatched to any gene: 8. The CDR3 is made up of 14 amino acids.

CDR3 in DNA: TGTGCCAGCAGCGGATCGACAGACTATGGCTACACCTTC. It encodes CASSGSTDYGYTF. The chain links TRBV6-5 to TRBJ1-2; D is perhaps TRBD1 (5 bases). The length of the CDR3 is 13 residues. Trimming took off 6 bases at V and 3 bases at J, with 11 bases between the two ends. Germline CDR1 and CDR2: MNHEY and SVGAGI.

This clone was found a few times. V is TRBV29-1 and J is TRBJ2-5; 7 bases are a match to TRBD1. With 7 bases clipped from V and 2 bases from J, the junction kept 7 bases outside the gene matches. The CDR3 length is 13 residues. Germline V CDR1 and CDR2: SQVTM, ANQGSEA. The CDR3 protein is CSGTGDLQETQYF. CDR3 nucleotides: TGCAGCGGCACAGGGGATTTACAAGAGACCCAGTACTTC. Variable domain in full (rest from reference TRBV29-1 and TRBJ2-5): SAVISQKPSRDICQRGTSLTIQCQVDSQVTMMFWYRQQPGQSLTLIATANQGSEATYESGFVIDKFPISRPNLTFSTLTVSNMSPEDSSIYLCSGTGDLQETQYFGPGTRLLVL.

Only a few counts were recorded for this clone. The chain has TRBV30 and TRBJ1-5, with a weak D call TRBD1 (6 bases). CDR1 is GTSNPN and CDR2 is SVGIG in the germline V gene (reference sequence). The CDR3 totals 13 residues. The germline V and J ends were trimmed by 4 bases and 5 bases, with 12 bases remaining between them. CDR3 in amino acids: CAWNRNRDQPQHF. In nucleotides, the CDR3 is TGTGCCTGGAACCGAAACAGGGATCAGCCCCAGCATTTT.

This chain connects TRBV29-1 to TRBJ1-2; D not resolved. V was clipped by 2 bases and J by 5 bases, with 6 bases between them. The CDR3 length is 11 residues. Germline V gene data show CDR1 as SQVTM and CDR2 as ANQGSEA. The CDR3 nucleotides read TGCAGCGTTGAACCGGGTTATGGCTACACCTTC. This translates into CSVEPGYGYTF.

V and J are TRBV6-1 and TRBJ2-6; either TRBD1 or TRBD2 may supply D (5 bases each). The CDR3 covers 17 residues. Trimming shortened V by 4 bases and J by 0 bases, and 13 bases separated the two germline ends. Germline V gene sequence: CDR1 MNHNS, CDR2 SASEGT. CDR3 loop: CASSAGGGFSGANVLTF. The CDR3 nucleotides read TGTGCCAGCAGTGCTGGGGGTGGATTCTCTGGGGCCAACGTCCTGACTTTC.

The chain links TRBV6-5 to TRBJ2-3, with 11 bases matching TRBD2. This CDR3 contains 16 residues. The V segment lost 0 bases and the J segment 4 bases; nucleotides outside the gene matches: 3. Germline CDR1 and CDR2: MNHEY and SVGAGI. Written as DNA, the CDR3 is TGTGCCAGCAGTTACTCAGGGACTAGCGGAGCAGATACGCAGTATTTT. Translated: CASSYSGTSGADTQYF.